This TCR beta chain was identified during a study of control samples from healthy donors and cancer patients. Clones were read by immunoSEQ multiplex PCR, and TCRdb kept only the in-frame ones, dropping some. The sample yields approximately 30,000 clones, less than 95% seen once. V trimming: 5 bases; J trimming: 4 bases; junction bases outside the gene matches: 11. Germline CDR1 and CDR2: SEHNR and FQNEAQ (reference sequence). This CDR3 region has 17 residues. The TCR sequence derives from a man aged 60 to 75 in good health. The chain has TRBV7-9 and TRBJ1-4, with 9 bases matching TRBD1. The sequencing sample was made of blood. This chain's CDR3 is CASSRGTGGSDNEKLFF. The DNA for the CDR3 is TGTGCCAGCAGCCGAGGCACAGGGGGCTCTGATAATGAAAAACTGTTTTTT.